This T cell receptor beta chain originates from a study of blood T cells in healthy people across ages (dated by TCRdb to between 2015 and 2017). Looking at the study overall: In model experiments, template switching captured roughly one uniquely barcoded TCR beta cDNA molecule for every two T cells. The study measured age-related changes in TCR beta repertoire diversity using deep sequencing normalized with unique cDNA molecular identifiers. The donors were divided into four age groups: young (average around 17 years), middle-aged (about 40), aged (about 60) and long-lived (82). Using the same blood draw, the study looked at two additional independent replicas of 1 million unique cDNA reads for two donors, one aged 18 to 30 and the other aged 80 or older. To avoid experimental bias, donors of different ages were spread randomly across the sequencing lanes. What the work shows at the level of the full study, not this receptor alone: Since profiling was done on bulk unsorted PBMCs, naive and antigen-experienced compartments could not be conclusively compared. As age increased, observed TCR beta diversity per million T cells dropped in a roughly linear way, and a significant reduction was already evident by age about 40. Estimates of total diversity based on one million sequenced T cells were considered lower bounds and underestimates. Compared with the aged group, the long-lived group had more naive CD4+ T cells, fewer expanded clones and increased TCR diversity, a pattern suggesting age selection. There was a strong correlation between observed TCR beta diversity and the percentage of naive T cells measured by flow cytometry. Because donor CMV infection status was unknown, age-related changes in expanded clonotypes were potentially confounded.

The protocol used for the library was 5' RACE. TCRdb records Illumina HiSeq 2500 as the sequencer. A second PCR of about 6 to 11 cycles was run with a J-beta primer mix and a sample-barcoded 5' primer. A unique molecular identifier was introduced onto each TCR beta cDNA molecule by a template-switch 5' adaptor carrying 12 random nucleotides. Each sample yielded at least 3 million CDR3-containing paired-end reads. First-strand cDNA was synthesized from all RNA with the Mint cDNA synthesis kit, primed by a TRBC-specific oligonucleotide. Following uracil-DNA glycosylase treatment, a first 18-cycle PCR with universal primers M1SS and BC2_uni_R was performed on all cDNA. The original methods were these. For normalization, 1 million high-quality reads, each with a distinct molecular identifier, were randomly selected from each sample. Instead of being binned into consensus sequences, reads with shared molecular identifiers were discarded. MiTCR, with a Q25 quality threshold and the strictest error-elimination algorithm, was used for CDR3 identification, clonotype clustering and error correction. A nonparametric unseen species model with Euler transformation was used to estimate lower-bound total TCR beta diversity. TCRdb passed the public sequencing reads through fastp at Q25 and MiXCR, retaining productive beta sequences. Entries that share a CDR3 protein sequence are merged under the most common genes and DNA. For this entry, the V and J calls and clone size follow TCRdb and not the study's own pipeline. Within this sample are roughly 830,000 distinct CDR3 sequences, with less than 80% of them counted one time only. The biggest ten clones account for 28% of the sample.

On this clonotype itself: Its cognate antigen has yet to be identified. Within one base of it there is no much larger clone, and no base qualities were kept.

The 35 to 40 donors, aged about 6 to 95 years, were systemically healthy Caucasian individuals from Russia. Roughly 9.5 milliliters of peripheral blood were drawn from each donor into EDTA-treated Vacutainer tubes. Ficoll-Paque density-gradient centrifugation was used to isolate PBMCs, with at least 6.5 million per sample. Trizol reagent was used to extract total RNA from the PBMCs, yielding at least 5.5 micrograms per sample. Naive CD45RAhigh/CD27high T cell percentages were measured by flow cytometry on a PBMC aliquot from every donor. Unmatched junction bases come to 16, with V trimmed by 5 bases and J by 7 bases. The germline V gene (reference sequence) gives CDR1 as SEHNR and CDR2 as FQNEAQ. The CDR3, from cysteine to phenylalanine, totals 16 residues. Of all the DNA, just the CDR3 is kept, 48 bases in frame from base 1.

The rearranged segments are TRBV7-9 and TRBJ1-2, with TRBD1 matching 7 junction bases. The receptor's source is a man aged 30 to 45 in good health. Sequenced sample: blood. In nucleotides, the sequence is TGTGCCAGCAGCCCCAATGTGCAGGCCGGGACAGCTGGCTACACCTTC. The translation is CASSPNVQAGTAGYTF.